This T cell receptor beta chain is from a study of T cell repertoires in cytomegalovirus infection. Study at large: From public TCR beta signatures came an indication of both CMV infection and matching HLA type. Broader study findings: The cumulative frequency of public TCR beta families identified carriers of CMV plus the relevant HLA. It was HLA-C-restricted CMV-specific TCR beta clonotypes that dominated the response ex vivo.

TCRdb passed the reads through MiXCR, listing each CDR3 protein once. In the table there are hundreds of thousands of distinct CDR3 sequences, around 9.5% of which are singletons. Trimming took off 1 base at V and 4 bases at J, with 11 bases between the two ends. In germline, CDR1 is SGHTA, CDR2 FQGTGA. The CDR3 has 16 residues. Worth noting for this clonotype: Its antigen remains unknown.

The chain carries TRBV7-3 and TRBJ2-6; possibly TRBD1 for D (5 bases). The TCR comes from a human donor in good health (CMV status not recorded). Some clones in this sample may be carry-over from other donors' samples. The sample comprised PBMCs. CDR3 nucleotides: TGTGCCAGCAGCTTAAGGGCAGGGCAAGGGGCCAACGTCCTGACTTTC. This translates into CASSLRAGQGANVLTF.